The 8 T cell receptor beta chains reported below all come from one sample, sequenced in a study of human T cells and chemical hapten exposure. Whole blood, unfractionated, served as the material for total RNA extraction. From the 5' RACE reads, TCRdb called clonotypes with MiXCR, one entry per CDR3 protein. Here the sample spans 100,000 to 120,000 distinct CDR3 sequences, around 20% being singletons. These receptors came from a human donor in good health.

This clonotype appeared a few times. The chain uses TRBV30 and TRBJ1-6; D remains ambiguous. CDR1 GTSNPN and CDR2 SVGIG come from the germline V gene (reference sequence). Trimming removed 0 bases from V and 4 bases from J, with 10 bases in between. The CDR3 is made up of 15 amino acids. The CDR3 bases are TGTGCCTGGAGTGTGACCCTCGTATATAATTCACCCCTCCACTTT. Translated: CAWSVTLVYNSPLHF. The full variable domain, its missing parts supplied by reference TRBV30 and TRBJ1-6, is SQTIHQWPATLVQPVGSPLSLECTVEGTSNPNLYWYRQAAGRGLQLLFYSVGIGQISSEVPQNLSASRPQDRQFILSSKKLLLSDSGFYLCAWSVTLVYNSPLHFGNGTRLTVT.

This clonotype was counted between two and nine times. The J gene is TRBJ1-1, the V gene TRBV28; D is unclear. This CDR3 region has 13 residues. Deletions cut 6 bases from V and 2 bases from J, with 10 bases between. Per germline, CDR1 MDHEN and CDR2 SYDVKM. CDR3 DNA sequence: TGTGCCAGCAGCCCCTCCTTTAACACTGAAGCTTTCTTT. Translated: CASSPSFNTEAFF.

In DNA form, the CDR3 reads TGCGCCAGCAGCTTGGCCGGGACTAGCGGCAATGAGCAGTTCTTC. Amino acids: CASSLAGTSGNEQFF. The chain employs TRBV5-1 and TRBJ2-1; 11 bases line up with TRBD2. This CDR3 has 15 amino acids. Germline loops: CDR1 SGHRS, CDR2 YFSETQ. J gave up 6 bases and V 0 bases, and 2 bases lay outside the gene matches.

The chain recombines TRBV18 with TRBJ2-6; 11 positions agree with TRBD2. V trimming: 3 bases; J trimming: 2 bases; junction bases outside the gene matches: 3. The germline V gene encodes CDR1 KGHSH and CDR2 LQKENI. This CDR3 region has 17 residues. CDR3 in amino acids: CASSPLLAGAGANVLTF. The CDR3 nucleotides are TGTGCCAGCTCACCGCTACTAGCGGGAGCTGGGGCCAACGTCCTGACTTTC.

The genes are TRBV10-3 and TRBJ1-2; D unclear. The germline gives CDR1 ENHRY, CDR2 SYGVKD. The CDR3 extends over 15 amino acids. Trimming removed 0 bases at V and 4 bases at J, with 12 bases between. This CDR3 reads CAISESVAGVYGYTF. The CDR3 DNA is TGTGCCATCAGTGAGTCCGTGGCGGGTGTCTATGGCTACACCTTC.

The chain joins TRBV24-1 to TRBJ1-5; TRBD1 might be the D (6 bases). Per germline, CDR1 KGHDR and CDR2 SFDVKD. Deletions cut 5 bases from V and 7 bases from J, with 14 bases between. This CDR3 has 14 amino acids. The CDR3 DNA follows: TGTGCCACCAGTGGAGTGGGGGCAGGGCAGCCCCAGCATTTT. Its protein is CATSGVGAGQPQHF.

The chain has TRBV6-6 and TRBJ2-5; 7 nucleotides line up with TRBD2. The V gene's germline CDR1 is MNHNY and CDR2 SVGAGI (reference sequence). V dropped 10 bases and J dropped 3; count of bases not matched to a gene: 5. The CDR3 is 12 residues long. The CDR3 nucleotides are TGTGCCACGGCGGGAGCAAAAGAGACCCAGTACTTC. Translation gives CATAGAKETQYF.

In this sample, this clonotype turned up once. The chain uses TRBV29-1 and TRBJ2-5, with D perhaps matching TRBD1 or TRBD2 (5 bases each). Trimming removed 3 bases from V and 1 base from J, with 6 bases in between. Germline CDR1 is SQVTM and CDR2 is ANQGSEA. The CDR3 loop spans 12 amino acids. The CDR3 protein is CSVEGTQETQYF. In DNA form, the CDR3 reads TGCAGCGTTGAGGGGACCCAAGAGACCCAGTACTTC.